This T cell receptor (beta chain) was captured in a study of PD-L1 blockade in urothelial cancer. The wider study: Samples came from 3 weeks, at the second dose, and 6 weeks into treatment. Among blood samples, the median T cell count was around 150,000.

Between the trimmed V and J ends, which lost 4 bases and 1 base, there was a span of 17 bases. The CDR3 is 16 amino acids. Germline CDR1 reads SGHDN; CDR2 reads FVKESK. Every PCR got spiked synthetic TCR analog templates. Using immunoSEQ multiplex PCR, the repertoire was profiled, and TCRdb retains in-frame clones only, with some absent. The top ten hold more than 25% of the sample, which has 25,000 to 40,000 clones, around 80% seen once. Sequences were derived from PBMCs, sampled around atezolizumab (anti-PD-L1) treatment. V usage is TRBV14 and J usage is TRBJ2-7; the D gene is possibly TRBD1 (6 bases). The clonotype originates from a man aged 55 to 70 with urothelial cancer. The DNA for the CDR3 is TGTGCCAGCAGCCTAATCGCGACAGGCCGTTCCTACGAGCAGTACTTC. This encodes CASSLIATGRSYEQYF.